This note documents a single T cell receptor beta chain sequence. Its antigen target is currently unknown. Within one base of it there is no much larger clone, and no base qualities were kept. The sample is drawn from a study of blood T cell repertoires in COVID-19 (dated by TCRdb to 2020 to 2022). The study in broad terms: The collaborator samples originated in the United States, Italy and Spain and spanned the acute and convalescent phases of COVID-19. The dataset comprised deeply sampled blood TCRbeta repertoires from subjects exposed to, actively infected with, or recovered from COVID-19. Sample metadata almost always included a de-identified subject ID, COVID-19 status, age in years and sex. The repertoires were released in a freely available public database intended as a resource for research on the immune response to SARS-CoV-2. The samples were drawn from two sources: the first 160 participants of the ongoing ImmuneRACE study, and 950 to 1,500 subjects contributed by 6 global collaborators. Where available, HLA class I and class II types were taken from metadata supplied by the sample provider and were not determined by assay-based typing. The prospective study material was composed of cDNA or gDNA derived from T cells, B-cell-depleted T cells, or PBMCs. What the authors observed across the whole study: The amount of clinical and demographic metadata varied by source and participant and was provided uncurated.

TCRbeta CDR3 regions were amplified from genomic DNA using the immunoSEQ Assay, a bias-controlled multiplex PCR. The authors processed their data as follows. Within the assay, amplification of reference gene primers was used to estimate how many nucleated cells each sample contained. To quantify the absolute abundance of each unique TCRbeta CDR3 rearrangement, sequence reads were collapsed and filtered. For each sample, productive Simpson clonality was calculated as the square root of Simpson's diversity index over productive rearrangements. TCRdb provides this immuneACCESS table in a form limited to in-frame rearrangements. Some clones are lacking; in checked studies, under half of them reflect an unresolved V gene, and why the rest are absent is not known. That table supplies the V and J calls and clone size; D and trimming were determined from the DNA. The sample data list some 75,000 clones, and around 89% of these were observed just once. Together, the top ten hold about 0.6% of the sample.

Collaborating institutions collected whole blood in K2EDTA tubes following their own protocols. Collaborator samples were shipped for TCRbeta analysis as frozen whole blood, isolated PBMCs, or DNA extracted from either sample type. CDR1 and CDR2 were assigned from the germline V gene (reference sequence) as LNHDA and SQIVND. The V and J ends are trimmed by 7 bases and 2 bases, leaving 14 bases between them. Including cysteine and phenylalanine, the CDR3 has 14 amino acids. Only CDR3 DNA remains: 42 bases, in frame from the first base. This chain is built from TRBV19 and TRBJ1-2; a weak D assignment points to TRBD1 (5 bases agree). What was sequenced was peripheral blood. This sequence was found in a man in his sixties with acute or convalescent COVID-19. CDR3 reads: CASTPPQGNYGYTF. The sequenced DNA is TGTGCCAGTACCCCCCCCCAGGGAAACTATGGCTACACCTTC.